These 11 T cell receptor beta chains came from one sample sequenced in a study of identical twins. From the 5' RACE reads, TCRdb called clonotypes with MiXCR, one entry per CDR3 protein. The profile shows over 600,000 distinct CDR3 sequences, 21% of them singletons. The same data also contributed to another study, on T cells expressing NK-cell markers.

The sequenced sample consisted of PBMCs. The receptor set was obtained from a woman between 18 and 29 years old in good health.

This sequence joins TRBV20-1 and TRBJ1-5; D is ambiguous. CDR3 length: 13 amino acids. Between the trimmed V and J ends, which lost 6 bases and 7 bases, there was a span of 16 bases. CDR1 and CDR2 (germline): DFQATT, SNEGSKA (reference sequence). The CDR3 nucleotides are TGCAGTGCCATAGACCGGTTCGGGCAGCCCCAGCATTTT. Translated: CSAIDRFGQPQHF.

This clonotype occurred many times. J is TRBJ1-2 and V is TRBV6-5; D call uncertain. Germline values: CDR1 MNHEY, CDR2 SVGAGI. This CDR3 comprises 11 residues. V lost 2 bases and J lost 4, with 2 bases in between. The CDR3 nucleotides are TGTGCCAGCAGTTACGGCTATGGCTACACCTTC. Protein sequence: CASSYGYGYTF.

This clonotype occurred once. CDR3 amino acids: CASSILGGAGYNEQFF. The DNA of the CDR3 is TGTGCCAGTAGTATTTTAGGGGGCGCAGGCTACAATGAGCAGTTCTTC. This chain joins TRBV19 and TRBJ2-1; 7 positions agree with TRBD1. Germline CDR1 is LNHDA and CDR2 is SQIVND (reference sequence). The V segment lost 3 bases and the J segment 3 bases; nucleotides outside the gene matches: 8. CDR3 length: 16 residues.

The chain uses TRBV11-2 and TRBJ2-7; 11 nucleotides line up with TRBD2. The V and J ends lost 1 base and 6 bases, in that order; junction bases with no gene match: 5. Germline CDR1 is SGHAT and CDR2 is FQNNGV. This CDR3 contains 15 residues. Here the CDR3 DNA reads TGTGCCAGCAGCTTAGCCCTAGCGGGAGGAGGCGAGCAGTACTTC. Amino acid sequence: CASSLALAGGGEQYF.

The chain recombines TRBV12-3 or TRBV12-4 with TRBJ1-6, with D perhaps TRBD1 (6 bases). The CDR3 runs 13 residues. Trimming cost V 3 bases and J 14 bases, with 14 bases left between them. CDR3 loop: CASSFTGTRALHF. The CDR3 DNA is TGTGCCAGCAGTTTCACAGGGACGAGGGCCCTCCACTTT.

V gene TRBV6-1 combines with J gene TRBJ2-5; 8 bases map to TRBD2. The CDR3 spans 17 residues. The germline V gene has CDR1 MNHNS and CDR2 SASEGT. The ends lost 5 bases at V and 7 bases at J; junction bases unmatched: 18. The CDR3 coding sequence is TGTGCCAGCAGTCCCGGAGGAGTAGCGGGAATTAGCGGGACCCAGTACTTC. It encodes CASSPGGVAGISGTQYF.

This clonotype was observed a few times. CDR3 in amino acids: CASSSTGLGSPLHF. CDR3 sequence (DNA): TGTGCCAGCAGCTCCACAGGGTTGGGTTCACCCCTCCACTTT. The chain carries TRBV12-3 or TRBV12-4 and TRBJ1-6, with D possibly TRBD1 on 6 matching bases. V was cut by 6 bases and J by 9 bases, with 15 bases left in between. The CDR3 covers 14 residues.

In its sample, this clonotype was seen a few times. V gene TRBV6-5 combines with J gene TRBJ2-5, with D uncertain. Trimming stripped 4 bases from V and 5 bases from J, with 17 bases between. The CDR3 runs 15 residues. Germline V CDR1 and CDR2: MNHEY, SVGAGI. CDR3 amino acids: CASSSTPGPWETQYF. The CDR3, as DNA: TGTGCCAGCAGTTCGACTCCCGGGCCCTGGGAGACCCAGTACTTC.

This chain joins TRBV4-3 and TRBJ1-3; the D gene is possibly TRBD1 (5 bases). Germline-derived CDR1 and CDR2 are LGHNA and YSLEER. The CDR3 is 17 amino acids. V lost 3 bases and J 4 bases, leaving 19 bases between the germline ends. The CDR3 nucleotides are TGCGCCAGCAGCCAGCTGACCCACAAAGGGGCGGGAAACACCATATATTTT. This translates into CASSQLTHKGAGNTIYF.

This clonotype was recorded a few times. The chain uses TRBV12-5 and TRBJ2-3; 12 bases map to TRBD2. Trimming cost V 1 base and J 4 bases; bases outside gene matches: 3. The CDR3 is 16 amino acids. Germline V gene data show CDR1 as LGHNT and CDR2 as FRNRAP. In nucleotides, the CDR3 is TGTGCTAGTGGTTTGGGACTAGCGGGGGACTCAGATACGCAGTATTTT. Translated: CASGLGLAGDSDTQYF.

The genes are TRBV20-1 and TRBJ2-1; D is unresolved. CDR1 and CDR2 from the germline V gene are DFQATT and SNEGSKA (reference sequence). The CDR3 extends over 11 amino acids. V was shortened by 1 base and J by 6 bases, with 4 bases between the two germline ends. The CDR3 loop reads CSARAFNEQFF. The CDR3 nucleotides read TGCAGTGCTAGAGCCTTCAATGAGCAGTTCTTC.